This TCR beta chain was recorded in a study of beta chain features in type 1 diabetes. Study results and limitations: Comparison showed that naive, central memory and Treg TCRB repertoires appeared more similar among patients than among healthy donors. A potential PCR bias toward shorter templates would be equal in patient and control samples.

Looked up from germline, CDR1 is MDHEN and CDR2 is SYDVKM. The length of the CDR3 is 13 residues. V was clipped by 3 bases and J by 4 bases, with 9 bases between them. All of the isolated RNA was reverse transcribed, so expressed TCRB transcripts were sequenced. Mean read depth for naive, central memory and regulatory T cell samples was 3 million to 4.5 million reads. Here immunoSEQ multiplex PCR was the method, and the copy in TCRdb shows in-frame clones only, minus some. In the table there are about 620,000 clones, roughly a sixth of which are singletons. This clone was observed a few times. Its matching antigen is unknown.

The chain links TRBV28 to TRBJ1-2; weak D call: TRBD1 (6 bases). The TCR comes from a man aged 18 to 30 in good health. Sample: naive CD4+ T cells from blood. CDR3 in DNA: TGTGCCAGCAGTTTGAACAGGGCCTATGGCTACACCTTC. As protein: CASSLNRAYGYTF.